This paragraph covers one T cell receptor beta chain sequence. This clonotype was seen repeatedly, ten times or more. Its antigen is still unknown. Base qualities were left out, and no much larger clone turns up one base away. The time point label of this sample denotes: sample taken at primary tumor resection. For TCR sequencing, whole RNA was extracted from tumor and nontumor lung tissue, or from cryopreserved PBMC samples, and no cell sorting was done. Samples were obtained from over 70 patients with early-stage, untreated non-small cell lung cancer from the lung TRACERx cohort. Only patients with enough RNA available from two or more tumor regions were chosen for TCR sequencing. This sample stems from a study of spatial heterogeneity in lung cancer (dated by TCRdb to the late 2010s). About the study as a whole: Beta-chain transcripts were consistently detected in greater numbers than alpha-chain transcripts, which likely reflected higher beta-chain transcript abundance. In the raw uncorrected reads, each unique combination of TCR and UMI appeared more than ten times on average. TCR alpha and beta repertoires were quantitatively compared across multiple tumor regions, matched nontumor lung and blood in non-small cell lung cancer. TCR repertoire features were related to nonsynonymous mutation counts determined by whole-exome sequencing of tumor tissue. Both alpha and beta chains were TCR-sequenced in samples taken at surgery, namely 220 tumor regions, fewer than 85 matched nontumor lung samples and about 52 PBMC samples.

Preparation of the library involved 5' RACE. The reads were generated on a NextSeq 500. To allow correction of PCR and sequencing errors, the TCR library protocol tagged every TCR cDNA molecule with a unique molecular identifier. Processing in the source paper ran as follows. TCR identification, UMI-based error correction and CDR3 extraction were all carried out with Decombinator tools. TCRs above a frequency of 2 per 1,000, corresponding to the top 1% of the tumor frequency distribution, were defined as expanded. Rényi diversity was computed with the R vegan package after subsampling each repertoire 100 times to 5,000 TCRs. To build CDR3 similarity networks, amino acid triplet string-kernel similarity was used, and CDR3s were connected when their pairwise similarity was above 0.82. TCRdb itself trimmed the public reads at Q25 with fastp, ran MiXCR and retained productive beta chains. CDR3 protein sequences are deduplicated, and each keeps its most common genes and DNA. These V and J calls rely on TCRdb rather than the paper's analysis. Across this sample there are around 92,000 distinct CDR3 sequences, with 12% seen only once. The top ten constitute roughly 39% of the sample.

What the work shows at the level of the full study, not this receptor alone: Confirming at a functional level the hypothesis that regional TCRs recognize regional mutations was considered to require additional single-cell paired TCR alpha and beta sequencing. Ubiquitous expanded tumor TCRs were found in blood more often at tumor resection than at routine follow-up.

The CDR3 runs 15 residues from the cysteine to the phenylalanine. Kept here is only the CDR3 DNA, which spans 45 bases and is read in frame from base 1. Trimming accounts for 5 bases at V and 2 bases at J, while the number of junction bases matched to no gene is 6. Sample: PBMCs, taken at surgery. In this chain, TRBV12-3 or TRBV12-4 is recombined with TRBJ2-5; the junction holds 9 bases that match TRBD1. This TCR was sampled from a male donor with early-stage non-small cell lung cancer. The CDR3 protein sequence reads: CASSTGQGPQETQYF. The nucleotide sequence is given as TGTGCCAGCAGTACTGGACAGGGGCCACAAGAGACCCAGTACTTC.